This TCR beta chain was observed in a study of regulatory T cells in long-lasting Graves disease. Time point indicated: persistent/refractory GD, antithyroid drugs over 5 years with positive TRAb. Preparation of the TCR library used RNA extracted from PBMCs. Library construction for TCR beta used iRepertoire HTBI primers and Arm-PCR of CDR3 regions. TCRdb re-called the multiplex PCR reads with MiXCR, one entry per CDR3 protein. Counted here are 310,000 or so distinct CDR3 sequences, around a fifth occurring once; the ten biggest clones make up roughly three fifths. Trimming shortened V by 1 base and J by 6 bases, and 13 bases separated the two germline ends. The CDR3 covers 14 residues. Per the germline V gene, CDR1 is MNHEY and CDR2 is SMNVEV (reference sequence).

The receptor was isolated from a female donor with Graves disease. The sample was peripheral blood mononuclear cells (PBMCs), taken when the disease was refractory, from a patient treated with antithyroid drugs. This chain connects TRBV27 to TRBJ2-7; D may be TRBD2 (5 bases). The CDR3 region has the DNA TGTGCCAGCAGTTTATATCCTAGTCGGGGCGAGCAGTACTTC. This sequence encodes CASSLYPSRGEQYF.